This TCR beta chain is drawn from a study of T cells in women clearing cervical HPV infection (dated by TCRdb to the late 2010s). A note on the overall study: Cases were 25 women with histologically confirmed HPV16-related CIN3 or worse, including a couple of invasive cancers. The approximately 25 controls were women who cleared a single incident HPV16 infection within 12 months without developing precancer or cancer. Blood from cases was drawn at the visit where the lesion was first identified, while blood from controls was drawn once the infection was no longer detected. Among cases, blood sampling occurred a median of roughly 150 days after lesion detection, with an interquartile range of roughly 90 to 200 days. Since HLA typing was available for only a few women, HLA type could not be ruled out as a confounder. This exploratory proof-of-principle case-control study, nested within the Guanacaste HPV Natural History Study in Costa Rica, compared TCR repertoires among women with different cervical HPV16 outcomes. Cases and controls were matched on age within five years and on year of sample collection. Median age was about 35 years in cases versus approximately 37 in controls, and baseline characteristics did not differ significantly. The parent cohort enrolled 9,800 or so women aged 18 or older in Guanacaste, Costa Rica, during about 1993 to 1994 and followed them for approximately seven years. Quality controls consisted of five blinded duplicates per group, for a total of some 60 samples made up of roughly 50 participants and ten or so replicates. The study at large found these results: TRBV6-7 relative abundance was lower in cases than in controls (around 0.11% versus 0.15%; Bonferroni P = 0.0008). Random forest classifiers combining richness and V gene abundances distinguished cases from controls with an estimated AUC of approximately 0.8. The cross-sectional design could not show whether associations preceded infection or resulted from it; effector/memory subsets and HPV-specific T cells were not isolated. TCR repertoire richness was significantly higher in CIN3+ cases than in controls across sequencing depths, while evenness did not differ. Because the number of T cells per sample was unknown, the richness differences could reflect varying T-cell content rather than repertoire biology.

The CDR3 numbers 15 residues from cysteine through phenylalanine. Sequencing covers 36 bases of the CDR3, shown here with the frame starting at base 1. The junction carries 9 bases between V and J, which are trimmed by 0 bases and 3 bases respectively. CDR1 and CDR2 are drawn from the germline V gene: SGHVS, FQNEAQ. About this clone: Its antigen is currently not known. The read ends 3 residues shy of where the CDR3 ends; the end is completed using the germline J gene.

Every participant had a single incident cervical HPV16 infection, and women with prevalent HPV16 infections were excluded. Cervical HPV DNA was detected by MY09/MY11 PCR and genotyped by dot-blot hybridization. Roughly 15 mL of heparinized blood were centrifuged, and the buffy coat was aliquoted, frozen at -30°C, then stored at -80°C. QIAGEN kits were used to extract genomic DNA from buffy coat specimens. The immunoSEQ assay used multiplex PCR to amplify TCR beta CDR3 regions from an average of approximately 1,200 ng of genomic DNA per sample. Primer bias was corrected in the assay by using a complete synthetic TCR repertoire to establish an amplification baseline. The amplicons were sequenced using the Illumina platform. Concerning the study's data processing: Error correction of the sequences involved clustering with frequency ratios plus a modified nearest-neighbor algorithm, after which the sequences were analyzed in the immunoSEQ Analyzer using IMGT gene definitions. At each rarefaction depth, TCR richness and evenness were averaged across 20 rarefaction repeats, and any sample with fewer sequences than the depth was left out. Wilcoxon rank sum tests with FDR correction were used to compare relative abundances of V, D and J genes between the groups. In the blinded duplicates, the intraclass correlation was approximately 96% for TCR richness and averaged about 80% across 66 gene segments. In its TCRdb copy, this immuneACCESS table keeps in-frame sequences only and misses some clones. Where compared with another copy, unresolved V genes explain less than half of these, and the others have no known cause. V, J and clone size are those of that table, while D and trimming were read from the DNA. The sample table records around 37,000 clones. The leading ten clones occupy 6% to 6.5% of the sample.

The TCR comes from a woman aged 18 to 69 with a cervical HPV16 infection that either progressed to CIN3+ or cleared (not recorded which). The sequencing sample was made of blood buffy coat. The V and J genes are TRBV7-8 and TRBJ2-1; a tentative D match to TRBD2 spans 6 bases. The DNA read from the CDR3 is TGTGCCAGCAGCTTAGCGGGAGGACTCTACAATGAG. This sequence encodes CASSLAGGLYNE. The full CDR3 is CASSLAGGLYNEQFF. Supplemented by the reference TRBV7-8 and TRBJ2-1 proteins around the CDR3, the complete variable domain is GAGVSQSPRYKVAKRGQDVALRCDPISGHVSLFWYQQALGQGPEFLTYFQNEAQLDKSGLPSDRFFAERPEGSVSTLKIQRTQQEDSAVYLCASSLAGGLYNEQFFGPGTRLTVL.